Below are 22 T cell receptor beta chains sequenced from a single sample in a study of cytomegalovirus exposure and HLA in healthy donors. Both 60 Vbeta primers and 13 Jbeta primers went into the PCR. Only in-frame clones appear in the TCRdb table, and some are missing; sequencing was by immunoSEQ multiplex PCR. Recorded for this sample: about 140,000 clones. Source material: PBMCs. These receptors originate from a male donor in good health and CMV-seronegative.

The chain recombines TRBV4-2 with TRBJ1-6, with D possibly TRBD1 on 5 matching bases. V was clipped by 4 bases and J by 14 bases, with 12 bases between them. The CDR3 is made up of 12 amino acids. Germline CDR1 and CDR2: LGHNA and YNFKEQ. CDR3 DNA sequence: TGTGCCAGCAGCCGGGGGGTGGGGGCCCTCCACTTT. Translation gives CASSRGVGALHF.

The chain recombines TRBV5-4 with TRBJ1-6; 11 bases align to TRBD1. The germline gives CDR1 SGHNT, CDR2 YYREEE (reference sequence). This CDR3 has 16 residues. Germline trimming cut 0 bases from V and 7 bases from J; bases unmatched to any gene: 3. Here the CDR3 reads CASSLGDRGKNSPLHF. The CDR3 DNA follows: TGTGCCAGCAGCTTGGGGGACAGGGGGAAAAATTCACCCCTCCACTTT.

The chain combines TRBV10-2 with TRBJ2-7; 7 bases are shared with TRBD1. V gave up 7 bases and J gave up 3 bases; unmatched junction bases: 6. This CDR3 is built from 13 residues. Looked up from germline, CDR1 is WSHSY and CDR2 is SAAADI. CDR3 nucleotide sequence: TGCGCCAGCACCCGGGACAGAGACTACGAGCAGTACTTC. Its protein is CASTRDRDYEQYF.

As for this clone: A junction end diverges from the germline sequence, so it may reflect a read error. This CDR3 reads CVSSQHLGTPFSGANVLTF. The CDR3 DNA reads TGTGTCAGCAGCCAACACCTTGGGACACCCTTCTCTGGGGCCAACGTCCTGACTTTC. The rearrangement uses TRBV4-2 and TRBJ2-6; a weak D match, TRBD1 (6 bases). Per the germline V gene, CDR1 is LGHNA and CDR2 is YNFKEQ. This CDR3 spans 19 amino acids.

The gene calls are TRBV5-1 and TRBJ2-7; TRBD1 is a possible D gene (5 bases). The CDR3 covers 16 residues. The germline CDR1 and CDR2 sequences are SGHRS and YFSETQ. The V end was cut by 0 bases, the J end by 0 bases, with 13 bases between. The DNA of the CDR3 is TGCGCCAGCAGCTTGGCAGGGTCCTCTAGCTCCTACGAGCAGTACTTC. This gives the protein CASSLAGSSSSYEQYF.

A note on this clone: Different DNA sequences within this sample yield the same CDR3. V gene TRBV5-1 combines with J gene TRBJ2-5, with D possibly being TRBD1 (5 bases). The CDR3 loop spans 13 amino acids. Trimming shortened V by 1 base and J by 3 bases, and 7 bases separated the two germline ends. CDR1 and CDR2 (germline): SGHRS, YFSETQ. As DNA, the CDR3 is TGCGCCAGCAGCTTGAACAGGAAAGAGACCCAGTACTTC. This gives the protein CASSLNRKETQYF.

The V gene is TRBV7-9, the J gene TRBJ2-7, with TRBD1 matching 9 bases. J was trimmed by 5 bases and V by 5 bases; bases with no gene match: 7. The germline gives CDR1 SEHNR, CDR2 FQNEAQ (reference sequence). The CDR3 contains 14 residues. CDR3: CASSRWDRVNEQYF. As DNA, the CDR3 is TGTGCCAGCAGCCGGTGGGACAGGGTGAACGAGCAGTACTTC.

The chain uses TRBV5-6 and TRBJ2-6, with 8 bases aligning to TRBD1. The CDR3 length is 17 residues. The V segment lost 5 bases and the J segment 0 bases; nucleotides outside the gene matches: 7. Germline V CDR1 and CDR2: SGHDT, YYEEEE. CDR3 sequence: CASSWTGHFSGANVLTF. CDR3 nucleotides: TGTGCCAGCAGTTGGACAGGGCATTTCTCTGGGGCCAACGTCCTGACTTTC.

The rearrangement links TRBV30 to TRBJ2-7, with 10 bases fitting TRBD1. Germline V gene data show CDR1 as GTSNPN and CDR2 as SVGIG (reference sequence). The CDR3 has 14 amino acids. V trimming: 3 bases; J trimming: 9 bases; junction bases outside the gene matches: 11. CDR3: CAWRRPGQGIGQYF. The DNA of the CDR3 is TGTGCCTGGAGAAGACCGGGACAGGGGATCGGGCAGTACTTC.

Of note for this clone: Within the sample, other DNA sequences also encode this same CDR3. This rearrangement joins TRBV9 to TRBJ1-5; tentative D call: TRBD1 (5 bases). This CDR3 has 14 residues. The V end lost 0 bases, the J end lost 2 bases, and 6 bases lay between the germline ends. Germline CDR1 SGDLS, CDR2 YYNGEE. For the CDR3, the DNA is TGTGCCAGCAGCGTAGAAGGGGGCAATCAGCCCCAGCATTTT. Its protein is CASSVEGGNQPQHF.

The CDR3, as DNA: TGTGCCAGCAGTTCCCCCCAGGACAGAACCACTAATTCACCCCTCCACTTT. The encoded protein is CASSSPQDRTTNSPLHF. The rearrangement uses TRBV27 and TRBJ1-6, with D tentatively TRBD1 (6 bases). Germline assignment: CDR1 MNHEY and CDR2 SMNVEV (reference sequence). V shed 4 bases and J shed 6 bases, with 19 bases lying between them. The CDR3 sequence is 17 residues long.

V usage is TRBV6-1 and J usage is TRBJ2-7; D perhaps matches TRBD1 (5 bases). V was cut by 2 bases and J by 0 bases, with 17 bases left in between. Germline V gene data show CDR1 as MNHNS and CDR2 as SASEGT. The CDR3 sequence is 17 residues long. CDR3 protein: CASSESWGLFNSYEQYF. The CDR3 DNA reads TGTGCCAGCAGTGAAAGTTGGGGCCTGTTTAACTCCTACGAGCAGTACTTC.

The rearrangement joins TRBV28 to TRBJ1-5; 7 bases fit TRBD1. Trimming took 8 bases from V and 3 from J; bases not matched to a gene: 10. The germline V gene has CDR1 MDHEN and CDR2 SYDVKM. This CDR3 is 15 amino acids long. The DNA for the CDR3 is TGTGCCAGCGAGCCACGGACAGGAGTCAATCAGCCCCAGCATTTT. Translation gives CASEPRTGVNQPQHF.

This chain joins TRBV29-1 and TRBJ2-7; 8 nucleotides match TRBD2. Germline CDR1 is SQVTM and CDR2 is ANQGSEA. The length of the CDR3 is 17 residues. The V segment lost 1 base and the J segment 1 base; nucleotides outside the gene matches: 12. CDR3 sequence (DNA): TGCAGCGTTGAAGTAAGGGGAACTAGCGGTCTTTCCTACGAGCAGTACTTC. Its translation is CSVEVRGTSGLSYEQYF.

J is TRBJ2-7 and V is TRBV9; D ambiguous. CDR1 and CDR2 (germline): SGDLS, YYNGEE. Trimming pared 0 bases from V and 1 base from J, leaving 8 bases between. The length of the CDR3 is 14 residues. Here the CDR3 DNA reads TGTGCCAGCAGCGTAGGTACAGTTTCCTACGAGCAGTACTTC. Amino acid sequence: CASSVGTVSYEQYF.

V and J are TRBV15 and TRBJ2-7, with D maybe TRBD1 (6 bases). V was shortened by 2 bases and J by 2 bases, with 10 bases between the two germline ends. Germline CDR1 is LNHNV and CDR2 is YYDKDF (reference sequence). The CDR3 contains 14 residues. CDR3 nucleotides: TGTGCCACCAGCAGATGGACAGAGACCTACGAGCAGTACTTC. It codes for CATSRWTETYEQYF. The full variable domain, its missing parts supplied by reference TRBV15 and TRBJ2-7, is DAMVIQNPRYQVTQFGKPVTLSCSQTLNHNVMYWYQQKSSQAPKLLFHYYDKDFNNEADTPDNFQSRRPNTSFCFLDIRSPGLGDTAMYLCATSRWTETYEQYFGPGTRLTVT.

Turning to this clone: Its ends do not fully match the called genes, so a read error is possible. The chain has TRBV7-7 and TRBJ2-5, with TRBD1 identical over 10 bases. CDR3 length: 16 amino acids. The germline V gene has CDR1 SSHAT and CDR2 FNYEAQ (reference sequence). The CDR3 sequence: CASSLAGTGVQETQYF. DNA of the CDR3: TGTGCTAGCAGCTTAGCGGGGACAGGGGTCCAAGAGACCCAGTACTTC.

The rearrangement links TRBV10-1 to TRBJ2-5; D not certain. V was trimmed by 2 bases and J by 3 bases, leaving 7 bases between them. The V gene's germline CDR1 is WNHNN and CDR2 SYGVQD (reference sequence). CDR3 length: 13 residues. The CDR3 region is CASSEAAEETQYF. The CDR3 DNA reads as TGCGCCAGCAGTGAGGCTGCGGAAGAGACCCAGTACTTC.

The gene calls are TRBV6-5 and TRBJ2-7; D possibly corresponds to TRBD2 (6 bases). Germline loops: CDR1 MNHEY, CDR2 SVGAGI. The CDR3 is 14 amino acids. Trimming stripped 2 bases from V and 4 bases from J, with 12 bases between. CDR3: CASSYGRGGYEQYF. The CDR3, as DNA: TGTGCCAGCAGTTACGGGAGAGGAGGGTACGAGCAGTACTTC.

The rearrangement uses TRBV28 and TRBJ1-2, with a tentative D call TRBD1 (5 bases). Germline V gene lookup returns CDR1 MDHEN and CDR2 SYDVKM. V lost 1 base and J lost 2, with 17 bases in between. The CDR3 is 17 residues long. The CDR3 reads CASSLLGWQGKNYGYTF. The CDR3 DNA reads TGTGCCAGCAGTTTATTAGGCTGGCAGGGCAAGAACTATGGCTACACCTTC.

The chain joins TRBV7-2 to TRBJ2-7; 11 nucleotides match TRBD2. J lost 0 bases, V lost 3 bases, and 4 bases had no gene match. The CDR3 loop spans 16 amino acids. The germline gives CDR1 SGHTA, CDR2 FQGNSA. CDR3 DNA sequence: TGTGCCAGCAGCTTTGGACTAGCGGGTCCCTCCTACGAGCAGTACTTC. This sequence encodes CASSFGLAGPSYEQYF. The full variable domain, rest sourced from reference TRBV7-2 and TRBJ2-7, is GAGVSQSPSNKVTEKGKDVELRCDPISGHTALYWYRQSLGQGLEFLIYFQGNSAPDKSGLPSDRFSAERTGGSVSTLTIQRTQQEDSAVYLCASSFGLAGPSYEQYFGPGTRLTVT.

The chain links TRBV11-3 to TRBJ2-2; D call uncertain. V shed 0 bases and J shed 5 bases, with 10 bases lying between them. The CDR3 extends over 15 amino acids. Germline lookup yields CDR1 SGHNT and CDR2 YENEEA. CDR3: CASSLEGARTGELFF. CDR3 DNA: TGTGCCAGCAGCTTAGAGGGCGCCAGAACCGGGGAGCTGTTTTTT.